A single sample gave rise to the 25 T cell receptor beta chains below, sequenced in a study of blood T cell repertoires in COVID-19. Clones were sequenced by immunoSEQ multiplex PCR, and TCRdb holds only the in-frame ones, with some missing. Among 140,000 or so clones listed, about 80% were seen once. Sample: peripheral blood. The receptors originated from a human donor in a cohort sampled during active COVID-19.

This clone occurred once. At one boundary the junction diverges from the germline segment, which might be a read error. The chain has TRBV12-3 or TRBV12-4 and TRBJ1-2, with 8 bases fitting TRBD1. The CDR3 runs to 13 residues. CDR3 bases: TGTGCCAGCAGTTTCCGAGGGACAGGTGGCTGGGCCTTC. Translation gives CASSFRGTGGWAF.

The rearrangement joins TRBV19 to TRBJ2-7; TRBD1 matches at 7 bases. V trimming: 4 bases; J trimming: 8 bases; junction bases outside the gene matches: 5. The CDR3 has 12 residues. Looked up from germline, CDR1 is LNHDA and CDR2 is SQIVND (reference sequence). The CDR3 DNA sequence: TGTGCCAGTAGTACTGGGACAGCCAAGCAGTACTTC. This translates into CASSTGTAKQYF. Variable domain in full (rest from reference TRBV19 and TRBJ2-7): DGGITQSPKYLFRKEGQNVTLSCEQNLNHDAMYWYRQDPGQGLRLIYYSQIVNDFQKGDIAEGYSVSREKKESFPLTVTSAQKNPTAFYLCASSTGTAKQYFGPGTRLTVT.

This chain connects TRBV6-5 to TRBJ1-1, with D perhaps TRBD1 (6 bases). Germline V gene lookup returns CDR1 MNHEY and CDR2 SVGAGI. This CDR3 is built from 13 residues. V gave up 9 bases and J gave up 2 bases, with 13 bases separating them. The CDR3 nucleotides are TGTGCCAGTTCCGGGACAACAAACACTGAAGCTTTCTTT. Translation: CASSGTTNTEAFF.

J is TRBJ1-2 and V is TRBV25-1; weak D call: TRBD1 (5 bases). Germline CDR1 MGHDK, CDR2 SYGVNS. V dropped 7 bases and J dropped 6 bases, with 12 bases sitting between them. The CDR3 covers 12 residues. CDR3 protein: CASKDIGDGYTF. The CDR3 DNA reads as TGTGCCAGCAAGGACATAGGGGATGGCTACACCTTC.

V usage is TRBV5-1 and J usage is TRBJ1-1, with D hard to call. The CDR3 has 13 residues. Trimming cost V 4 bases and J 6 bases, with 13 bases left between them. Germline V gives CDR1 SGHRS, CDR2 YFSETQ. The DNA of the CDR3 is TGCGCCAGCAGCCGGGTGGCCCGGGCTGAAGCTTTCTTT. This translates into CASSRVARAEAFF.

This clone was recorded once. The gene calls are TRBV30 and TRBJ1-3; TRBD1 matches at 9 bases. Germline V gene data show CDR1 as GTSNPN and CDR2 as SVGIG (reference sequence). The junction had 12 bases not matched to a gene; V was cut back by 3 bases and J by 0 bases. CDR3 size: 18 residues. In DNA, the CDR3 is TGTGCCTGGAGAGAACCCGACAGGGGGATGAGCTCTGGAAACACCATATATTTT. Translation: CAWREPDRGMSSGNTIYF.

The chain couples TRBV5-1 to TRBJ2-1, with D possibly TRBD2 on 6 matching bases. Trimming shortened V by 3 bases and J by 6 bases, and 16 bases separated the two germline ends. Germline V gives CDR1 SGHRS, CDR2 YFSETQ. The CDR3 contains 15 residues. In nucleotides, the CDR3 is TGCGCCAGCAGCTCGGACTATATGGCTGGCAATGAGCAGTTCTTC. Translated: CASSSDYMAGNEQFF.

The rearrangement uses TRBV5-4 and TRBJ2-5; 9 bases match TRBD2. Germline trimming cut 0 bases from V and 7 bases from J; bases unmatched to any gene: 13. Per the germline V gene, CDR1 is SGHNT and CDR2 is YYREEE (reference sequence). The CDR3 consists of 17 residues. CDR3 nucleotides: TGTGCCAGCAGCTTGGCGGGTAGCGGGGGCCCTGGCGGGACCCAGTACTTC. As protein: CASSLAGSGGPGGTQYF.

This clone was recorded only once. The junction differs from germline at one of its ends, possibly a read error. V is TRBV6-1 and J is TRBJ2-7; D is ambiguous. Germline values: CDR1 MNHNS, CDR2 SASEGT. The CDR3 sequence is 11 residues long. CDR3 loop: CASSEAQAQHF. The CDR3 nucleotides read TGTGCCAGCAGTGAAGCCCAGGCCCAACACTTC.

The J gene is TRBJ2-7, the V gene TRBV4-2, with D maybe TRBD1 (6 bases). The CDR3 consists of 16 residues. CDR1 LGHNA and CDR2 YNFKEQ come from the germline V gene. V was pared by 2 bases and J by 0 bases, with 14 bases between. CDR3 in amino acids: CASSQSAGAGSYEQYF. The CDR3 nucleotides read TGTGCCAGCAGCCAAAGTGCAGGGGCCGGCTCCTACGAGCAGTACTTC.

The V and J genes are TRBV6-1 and TRBJ1-1; D is uncertain. Germline CDR1 and CDR2: MNHNS and SASEGT. V dropped 3 bases and J dropped 1 base, with 9 bases sitting between them. The CDR3 runs 14 residues. The CDR3 here is CASSEASGNTEAFF. The CDR3 nucleotides are TGTGCCAGCAGTGAGGCCTCAGGGAACACTGAAGCTTTCTTT.

The chain has TRBV7-2 and TRBJ2-5, with 8 bases aligning to TRBD2. V lost 0 bases and J lost 13; bases outside the gene matches: 4. Per germline, CDR1 SGHTA and CDR2 FQGNSA. The CDR3 runs 12 residues. CDR3 sequence: CASSLAREERYF. CDR3 bases: TGTGCCAGCAGCTTAGCGCGGGAGGAACGGTACTTC.

The rearrangement joins TRBV19 to TRBJ2-1, with no clear D. V lost 1 base, J lost 8 bases, and 18 bases lay in between. The CDR3 extends over 16 amino acids. Germline lookup yields CDR1 LNHDA and CDR2 SQIVND (reference sequence). The CDR3 region is CASSIGTVRLPHEQFF. DNA for the CDR3: TGTGCCAGTAGTATAGGAACAGTCCGTCTTCCCCATGAGCAGTTCTTC.

This chain links TRBV19 with TRBJ2-5; 8 nucleotides agree with TRBD2. CDR3 length: 16 residues. The germline V gene encodes CDR1 LNHDA and CDR2 SQIVND (reference sequence). V dropped 4 bases and J dropped 5; count of bases not matched to a gene: 12. The CDR3 loop reads CASSKSRLAIGETQYF. The CDR3 nucleotides are TGTGCCAGTAGTAAATCGAGACTAGCGATAGGGGAGACCCAGTACTTC.

The V call is TRBV19, the J call TRBJ2-7, with 12 bases that match TRBD2. Trimming at V came to 3 bases and at J to 4 bases, leaving 10 bases not matched to a gene. CDR1 is LNHDA and CDR2 is SQIVND in the germline V gene (reference sequence). The CDR3 covers 17 residues. The CDR3 reads CASSIQLAGGHLYEQYF. In nucleotides, the CDR3 is TGTGCCAGTAGTATTCAGCTAGCGGGGGGGCATCTATACGAGCAGTACTTC.

V and J are TRBV5-1 and TRBJ1-5, with D possibly being TRBD1 (5 bases). The CDR3 is 15 residues long. V was shortened by 0 bases and J by 3 bases, with 10 bases between the two germline ends. The germline gives CDR1 SGHRS, CDR2 YFSETQ. DNA of the CDR3: TGCGCCAGCAGCTTGGGCGGGGCGAACAATCAGCCCCAGCATTTT. The encoded protein is CASSLGGANNQPQHF.

J is TRBJ2-1 and V is TRBV5-1; 10 bases map to TRBD2. The CDR3 covers 15 residues. Germline lookup yields CDR1 SGHRS and CDR2 YFSETQ. Germline trimming cut 4 bases from V and 8 bases from J; bases unmatched to any gene: 9. As DNA, the CDR3 is TGCGCCAGCAGCCGAGGGGGACTAGCGAGGGATGAGCAGTTCTTC. Amino acids: CASSRGGLARDEQFF. The variable domain in full, completed from reference TRBV5-1 and TRBJ2-1, reads KAGVTQTPRYLIKTRGQQVTLSCSPISGHRSVSWYQQTPGQGLQFLFEYFSETQRNKGNFPGRFSGRQFSNSRSEMNVSTLELGDSALYLCASSRGGLARDEQFFGPGTRLTVL.

The chain has TRBV28 and TRBJ2-1, with D tentatively TRBD2 (6 bases). Germline CDR1 is MDHEN and CDR2 is SYDVKM. This CDR3 has 14 amino acids. V lost 3 bases, J lost 2 bases, and 8 bases lay in between. CDR3 protein: CASSFSGTYNEQFF. The CDR3, as DNA: TGTGCCAGCAGTTTTAGCGGTACCTACAATGAGCAGTTCTTC.

The chain uses TRBV9 and TRBJ1-2; D uncertain. The ends were cut back, 2 bases at V and 8 bases at J, with 16 bases in the middle. The germline V gene has CDR1 SGDLS and CDR2 YYNGEE. The CDR3 is 14 amino acids. CDR3 region: CASSVAGSSRGYTF. Written as DNA, the CDR3 is TGTGCCAGCAGCGTCGCGGGATCCTCGAGGGGCTACACCTTC.

This clone appeared a few times. This chain joins TRBV6-5 and TRBJ1-1, with D unclear. The V gene lost 0 bases and the J gene lost 0 bases, with 8 bases spanning the gap. Germline CDR1 MNHEY, CDR2 SVGAGI. The CDR3 sequence is 15 residues long. The DNA of the CDR3 is TGTGCCAGCAGTTACTCGAGATCAATGAACACTGAAGCTTTCTTT. It is translated as CASSYSRSMNTEAFF.

V is TRBV3-1 (or the pseudogene TRBV3-2) and J is TRBJ2-5, with TRBD2 identical over 8 bases. V shed 3 bases, J shed 4 bases, and the junction held 4 bases outside the gene matches. The CDR3 is 14 amino acids. In germline, CDR1 is LGHDT, CDR2 YNNKEL (reference sequence). CDR3 region: CASSQGLVLETQYF. The CDR3 DNA is TGTGCCAGCAGCCAGGGACTAGTACTAGAGACCCAGTACTTC.

This clone came up a few times. This chain uses TRBV27 with TRBJ1-5; TRBD1 aligns across 7 bases. The CDR3 is 15 amino acids. The trim removed 1 base at V and 2 bases at J, leaving 2 bases unmatched. CDR1 is MNHEY, CDR2 SMNVEV, per germline (reference sequence). In DNA form, the CDR3 reads TGTGCCAGCAGTTTATACGGACAGGGCAATCAGCCCCAGCATTTT. Protein product: CASSLYGQGNQPQHF.

The chain recombines TRBV10-3 with TRBJ1-2; 9 bases align to TRBD1. CDR1 and CDR2 (germline): ENHRY, SYGVKD. V was clipped by 2 bases and J by 0 bases; unmatched bases: 7. This CDR3 contains 17 residues. CDR3: CAISEAGQGLTNYGYTF. CDR3 in DNA: TGTGCCATCAGTGAGGCAGGACAGGGGCTCACTAACTATGGCTACACCTTC.

This clone was picked up a small number of times. The chain uses TRBV7-9 and TRBJ1-5, with 10 bases fitting TRBD1. V lost 5 bases and J lost 8; bases outside the gene matches: 6. Germline-derived CDR1 and CDR2 are SEHNR and FQNEAQ (reference sequence). This CDR3 has 14 amino acids. The DNA for the CDR3 is TGTGCCAGCAGCCCGGGACAGGGGTTGGAGCCCCAGCATTTT. Its translation: CASSPGQGLEPQHF. The entire variable domain, with the rest obtained from reference TRBV7-9 and TRBJ1-5, is as follows: DTGVSQNPRHKITKRGQNVTFRCDPISEHNRLYWYRQTLGQGPEFLTYFQNEAQLEKSRLLSDRFSAERPKGSFSTLEIQRTEQGDSAMYLCASSPGQGLEPQHFGDGTRLSIL.

This rearrangement joins TRBV9 to TRBJ1-4; 7 bases align to TRBD1. Germline loops: CDR1 SGDLS, CDR2 YYNGEE. The V and J ends lost 0 bases and 0 bases, in that order; junction bases with no gene match: 5. The CDR3 sequence is 17 residues long. The CDR3 bases are TGTGCCAGCAGCGTAGATCCGAGGGGGCCAACTAATGAAAAACTGTTTTTT. As protein: CASSVDPRGPTNEKLFF. Complete variable domain (other parts from reference TRBV9 and TRBJ1-4): DSGVTQTPKHLITATGQRVTLRCSPRSGDLSVYWYQQSLDQGLQFLIQYYNGEERAKGNILERFSAQQFPDLHSELNLSSLELGDSALYFCASSVDPRGPTNEKLFFGSGTQLSVL.